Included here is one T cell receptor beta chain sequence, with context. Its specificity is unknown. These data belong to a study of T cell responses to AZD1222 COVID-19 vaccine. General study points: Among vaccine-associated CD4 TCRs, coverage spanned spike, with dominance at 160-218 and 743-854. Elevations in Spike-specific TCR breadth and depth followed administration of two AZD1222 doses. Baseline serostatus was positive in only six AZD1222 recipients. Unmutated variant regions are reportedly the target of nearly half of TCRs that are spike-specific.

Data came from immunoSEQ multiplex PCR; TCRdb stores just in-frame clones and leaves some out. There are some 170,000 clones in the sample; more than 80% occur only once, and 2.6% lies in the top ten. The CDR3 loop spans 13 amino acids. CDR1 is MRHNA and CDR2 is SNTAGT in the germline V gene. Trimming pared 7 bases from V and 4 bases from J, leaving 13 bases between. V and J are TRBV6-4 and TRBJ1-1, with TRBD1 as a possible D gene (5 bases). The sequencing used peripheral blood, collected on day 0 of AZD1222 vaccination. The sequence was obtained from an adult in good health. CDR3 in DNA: TGTGCCAGCATGAGCCCCGGGGGCACTGAAGCTTTCTTT. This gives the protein CASMSPGGTEAFF.